This T cell receptor beta chain was captured by sequencing in a study of T-cell memory formation after mild COVID-19. Study in general: In these data, TCR clusters were largely donor specific.

As to this clonotype: Its antigen is still unknown.

General study points: Contracting clones, day 15 to 85, had balanced CD4/CD8, and later expanders favored CD4+.

The CDR3 runs 15 residues. Germline V CDR1 and CDR2: SNHLY, FYNNEI. The trim removed 3 bases at V and 2 bases at J, leaving 3 bases unmatched. A single record per CDR3 protein comes from TCRdb applying MiXCR to the 5' RACE reads. The sample has about 470,000 distinct CDR3 sequences, more than 20% seen once. Specimen: PBMCs or a T cell subset sorted from them (not recorded which). The clonotype was recovered from an adult woman who had mild COVID-19 (a few samples of this study predate the infection). Cell type and time point are not known. The chain carries TRBV2 and TRBJ2-3, with 9 bases fitting TRBD2. This CDR3 reads CASSEAGGYTDTQYF. The CDR3 bases are TGTGCCAGCAGTGAGGCGGGAGGGTACACAGATACGCAGTATTTT. The entire variable domain, with the rest obtained from reference TRBV2 and TRBJ2-3, is as follows: EPEVTQTPSHQVTQMGQEVILRCVPISNHLYFYWYRQILGQKVEFLVSFYNNEISEKSEIFDDQFSVERPDGSNFTLKIRSTKLEDSAMYFCASSEAGGYTDTQYFGPGTRLTVL.